The T cell receptor (beta chain) under discussion was sequenced for a study of CD8 T cells in Susac syndrome. RNA, at roughly 0.5 to 1 ug, was reverse transcribed with random hexamers. The immunoSEQ assay covered 54 Vbeta and 13 Jbeta segments for CDR3. TCRdb re-called the immunoSEQ multiplex PCR reads through MiXCR, storing one row per CDR3 protein. This table holds approximately 120,000 distinct CDR3 sequences, 90% to 96% found once. The CDR3 covers 14 residues. CDR1 is SGHVS and CDR2 is FNYEAQ in the germline V gene. The V and J ends lost 1 base and 2 bases respectively, with 9 bases between them. The receptor was isolated from a human donor in good health. The chain joins TRBV7-6 to TRBJ2-7; TRBD1 might be the D (6 bases). The specimen sequenced was CD4+ T cells from PBMCs. Here the CDR3 reads CASSLGRTAYEQYF. CDR3 coding DNA: TGTGCCAGCAGCTTAGGACGGACAGCCTACGAGCAGTACTTC.